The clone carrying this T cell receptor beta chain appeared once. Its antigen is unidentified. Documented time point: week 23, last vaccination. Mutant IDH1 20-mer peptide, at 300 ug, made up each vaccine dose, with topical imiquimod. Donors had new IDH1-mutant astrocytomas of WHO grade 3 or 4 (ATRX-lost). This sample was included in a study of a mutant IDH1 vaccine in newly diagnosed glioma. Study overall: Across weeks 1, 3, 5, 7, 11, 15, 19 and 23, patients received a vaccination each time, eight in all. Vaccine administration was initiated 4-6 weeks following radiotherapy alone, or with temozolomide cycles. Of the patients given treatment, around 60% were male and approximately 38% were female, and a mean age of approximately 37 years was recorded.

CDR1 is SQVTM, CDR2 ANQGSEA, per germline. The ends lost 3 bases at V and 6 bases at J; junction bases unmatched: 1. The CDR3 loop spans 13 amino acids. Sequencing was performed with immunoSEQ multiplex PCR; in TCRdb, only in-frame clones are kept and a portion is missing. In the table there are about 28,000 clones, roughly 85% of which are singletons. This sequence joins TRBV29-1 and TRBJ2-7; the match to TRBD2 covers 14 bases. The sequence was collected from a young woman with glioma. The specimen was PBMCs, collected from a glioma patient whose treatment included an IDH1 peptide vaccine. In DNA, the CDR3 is TGCAGCGTTGAGACTAGCGGGGGGGTCGAGCAGTACTTC. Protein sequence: CSVETSGGVEQYF.